This is a list of T cell receptor beta chains from one sample in a study of PD-1 blockade in mismatch repair-deficient tumors. Profiled with immunoSEQ multiplex PCR; TCRdb holds only in-frame clones, not every one. The profile shows about 68,000 clones, around four fifths of them singletons. The sample here was peripheral blood, taken 2 weeks after starting pembrolizumab. All receptors come from an adult with mismatch repair-deficient cancer. The CDR3 runs from the conserved cysteine through the conserved F or W. The order of the fields is CDR3 length, D gene, clone size, V gene, J gene, CDR3 DNA, CDR3 protein. The D gene is left open where the match is weak. Rows give clone size only sometimes, using once, few, many, or a class for an expanded clone.

>15|NA|NA|TRBV11-2|TRBJ2-2
TGTGCCAGCAGCCCCCCCGACCGATACACCGGGGAGCTGTTTTTT
CASSPPDRYTGELFF
>16|TRBD2|NA|TRBV4-1|TRBJ2-7
TGCGCCAGCAGCCCGGGACTAGCGGGTACCGCGGACGAGCAGTACTTC
CASSPGLAGTADEQYF
>15|NA|once|TRBV7-2|TRBJ2-5
TGTGCCAGCAGCCCCCAGACGACTGGGGTCGAGACCCAGTACTTC
CASSPQTTGVETQYF
>14|TRBD2|few|TRBV30|TRBJ2-7
TGTGCCTGGAATACGGGACTAGCGGGAAACGAGCAGTACTTC
CAWNTGLAGNEQYF
>18|TRBD2|NA|TRBV5-4|TRBJ2-1
TGTGCCAGCACTCGGACTAGCGGGAGGGTAACGTCCTACAATGAGCAGTTCTTC
CASTRTSGRVTSYNEQFF
>15|NA|NA|TRBV27|TRBJ2-5
TGTGCCAGCAGTTCCGCGTCTGGCCTCCAAGAGACCCAGTACTTC
CASSSASGLQETQYF
>14|NA|many|TRBV11-1|TRBJ1-3
TGTGCCAGCAGCTTAGAGGGGCCTCCCACCACCATATATTTT
CASSLEGPPTTIYF
>13|NA|NA|TRBV27|TRBJ1-2
TGTGCCAGCAGGTCGGGGGGAGGAGGTGGCTACACCTTC
CASRSGGGGGYTF
>16|TRBD2|once|TRBV10-3|TRBJ2-1
TGTGCCATCAGTGAGCCAAGCGGGAGCTCCTACAATGAGCAGTTCTTC
CAISEPSGSSYNEQFF
>14|TRBD2|NA|TRBV7-8|TRBJ2-7
TGTGCCAGCAGCTTTAGCGGGAGTTCCTACGAGCAGTACTTC
CASSFSGSSYEQYF
>15|TRBD2|NA|TRBV10-3|TRBJ2-3
TGTGCCATCAGGGAAGCGGGAGGGGACACAGATACGCAGTATTTT
CAIREAGGDTDTQYF
>13|NA|NA|TRBV5-1|TRBJ2-1
TGCGCCAGCAGCTTGGAGAGGGGGAATGAGCAGTTCTTC
CASSLERGNEQFF
>12|NA|many|TRBV7-9|TRBJ1-5
TGTGCCAGCAGCTTAATAAATCAGCCCCAGCATTTT
CASSLINQPQHF
>12|NA|once|TRBV11-2|TRBJ2-3
TGTGCCAGCAGCCTCCGGACTTACCCGCAGTATTTT
CASSLRTYPQYF
>13|NA|NA|TRBV25-1|TRBJ2-5
TGTGCCAGCAGTGAACCCGGCCAAGAGACCCAGTACTTC
CASSEPGQETQYF
>14|NA|NA|TRBV7-2|TRBJ2-7
TGTGCCAGCACCCCAATGCGGGCCATCACGGTGCAGTACTTC
CASTPMRAITVQYF
>15|NA|NA|TRBV6-4|TRBJ2-6
TGTGCCAGCAGTGACAGGGTAGGAGGGGCCAACGTCCTGACTTTC
CASSDRVGGANVLTF
>14|NA|NA|TRBV30|TRBJ1-4
TGTGTCTCGGGCCGCACCCTAACTAATGAAAAACTGTTTTTT
CVSGRTLTNEKLFF
>13|NA|few|TRBV5-1|TRBJ2-2
TGCGCCAGCAGCCCGGGTAATGTCGGGGAGCTGTTTTTT
CASSPGNVGELFF
>12|NA|NA|TRBV10-2|TRBJ2-5
TGCGCCAGCAGGGACTACCAAGAGACCCAGTACTTC
CASRDYQETQYF